This entry lists 27 T cell receptor beta chains sequenced from one sample in a study of T-cell memory formation after mild COVID-19. TCRdb independently ran MiXCR on the 5' RACE reads; one entry per CDR3 protein. The repertoire includes 170,000 or so distinct CDR3 sequences, 20% to 25% of them detected once, and roughly 24% sits in the top ten. Sequencing input: PBMCs or a T cell subset sorted from them (not recorded which). These receptors originate from an adult woman who had mild COVID-19 (a few samples of this study predate the infection). Cell type and time point are not known.

The chain has TRBV7-9 and TRBJ2-2; D not certain. Trimming removed 0 bases from V and 5 bases from J, with 4 bases in between. CDR3 length: 13 amino acids. Per germline, CDR1 SEHNR and CDR2 FQNEAQ (reference sequence). CDR3 in DNA: TGTGCCAGCAGCTTAGCAGTTACCGGGGAGCTGTTTTTT. Amino acid sequence: CASSLAVTGELFF.

In this sample, this clonotype turned up a few times. V usage is TRBV7-8 and J usage is TRBJ1-1; D perhaps matches TRBD1 (6 bases). V lost 2 bases to trimming and J lost 4 bases, with 14 bases between them. Per germline, CDR1 SGHVS and CDR2 FQNEAQ. This CDR3 is built from 15 residues. The CDR3 is CASSLTHRGGTEAFF. The CDR3 DNA is TGTGCCAGCAGCTTAACTCACAGAGGGGGCACTGAAGCTTTCTTT.

This clonotype was seen a handful of times. The gene calls are TRBV13 and TRBJ2-4, with D perhaps matching TRBD1 (7 bases). The length of the CDR3 is 16 residues. V lost 4 bases to trimming and J lost 8 bases, with 21 bases between them. CDR1 PRHDT and CDR2 FYEKMQ come from the germline V gene (reference sequence). The CDR3 nucleotides read TGTGCCAGCAGCTCAAAGAGACAGGGACCGGGAGACATTCAGTACTTC. The encoded protein is CASSSKRQGPGDIQYF.

This sequence joins TRBV29-1 and TRBJ2-2; D unresolved. The CDR3 is 13 residues long. The ends were cut back, 4 bases at V and 5 bases at J, with 11 bases in the middle. The germline CDR1 and CDR2 sequences are SQVTM and ANQGSEA. CDR3 nucleotides: TGCAGCGTTGTAAGGGTGGAGACCGGGGAGCTGTTTTTT. This encodes CSVVRVETGELFF.

This chain joins TRBV12-3 or TRBV12-4 and TRBJ2-5; D gene uncertain. V gave up 5 bases and J gave up 4 bases, with 11 bases separating them. The CDR3 spans 13 residues. CDR3 loop: CASSPVAPETQYF. The CDR3 nucleotides read TGTGCCAGCAGTCCGGTAGCTCCAGAGACCCAGTACTTC.

This clonotype was found a few times. V is TRBV2 and J is TRBJ2-1; D is ambiguous. Germline V gene lookup returns CDR1 SNHLY and CDR2 FYNNEI. Trimming removed 4 bases from V and 2 bases from J, with 9 bases in between. The CDR3 contains 14 residues. CDR3 coding DNA: TGTGCCAGCAGTGGTCGCGGTACCTACAATGAGCAGTTCTTC. It codes for CASSGRGTYNEQFF.

This chain joins TRBV20-1 and TRBJ1-1, with a possible D match to TRBD1 (5 bases). Per the germline V gene, CDR1 is DFQATT and CDR2 is SNEGSKA (reference sequence). The CDR3 loop spans 14 amino acids. V gave up 5 bases and J gave up 3 bases, with 16 bases separating them. The CDR3 nucleotides are TGCAGTGCTCCCGCGGGGGGAGGGTACACTGAAGCTTTCTTT. It specifies CSAPAGGGYTEAFF.

This chain joins TRBV13 and TRBJ2-7; 10 bases are shared with TRBD1. The J segment lost 1 base and the V segment lost 4 bases, leaving 7 bases of the junction unmatched. The CDR3 sequence is 16 residues long. Germline values: CDR1 PRHDT, CDR2 FYEKMQ (reference sequence). CDR3 nucleotide sequence: TGTGCCAGCAGCTCTAGAGGGACAGGGGAATCCTACGAGCAGTACTTC. As protein: CASSSRGTGESYEQYF.

The gene calls are TRBV7-9 and TRBJ1-1; D is possibly TRBD1 (6 bases). V lost 3 bases to trimming and J lost 1 base, with 12 bases between them. The CDR3 runs to 15 residues. Germline CDR1 SEHNR, CDR2 FQNEAQ (reference sequence). CDR3 protein: CASSFNRDENTEAFF. The DNA of the CDR3 is TGTGCCAGCAGCTTCAACAGGGACGAGAACACTGAAGCTTTCTTT.

This clonotype was seen a handful of times. The chain uses TRBV5-1 and TRBJ2-2; possible D gene TRBD2, 5 bases. The CDR3 length is 14 residues. CDR1 and CDR2 (germline): SGHRS, YFSETQ. Trimming removed 2 bases from V and 6 bases from J, with 11 bases in between. The CDR3 loop reads CASSFTPEAGELFF. The CDR3 DNA is TGCGCCAGCAGCTTTACACCGGAGGCCGGGGAGCTGTTTTTT.

The chain has TRBV19 and TRBJ2-1, with 12 bases fitting TRBD2. CDR1 and CDR2 from the germline V gene are LNHDA and SQIVND (reference sequence). Germline trimming cut 4 bases from V and 3 bases from J; bases unmatched to any gene: 4. The CDR3 has 16 residues. The CDR3 sequence: CASSKTSGRVYNEQFF. CDR3 DNA sequence: TGTGCCAGTAGTAAGACTAGCGGGAGAGTCTACAATGAGCAGTTCTTC.

This clonotype turned up a few times. The CDR3 DNA is TGTGCCAGCAGTCCAGTAGCGGGAGCCGAGCAGTACTTC. It encodes CASSPVAGAEQYF. The chain joins TRBV28 to TRBJ2-7; TRBD2 matches 9 bases. Germline CDR1 is MDHEN and CDR2 is SYDVKM. This CDR3 has 13 amino acids. V dropped 5 bases and J dropped 6; count of bases not matched to a gene: 5.

V gene TRBV4-1 combines with J gene TRBJ2-1; D is tentatively TRBD1 or TRBD2 (5 bases each). Trimming left V 7 bases short and J 7 bases short, with 17 bases between. Germline CDR1 is MGHRA and CDR2 is YSYEKL. This CDR3 comprises 14 residues. The CDR3 sequence: CASKGTVGGNEQFF. DNA for the CDR3: TGCGCCAGCAAAGGGACCGTTGGTGGAAATGAGCAGTTCTTC.

The chain carries TRBV3-1 and TRBJ2-7; 8 bases align to TRBD2. From germline, CDR1 is LGHDT and CDR2 YNNKEL (reference sequence). This CDR3 comprises 16 residues. V lost 1 base, J lost 0 bases, and 5 bases stayed unmatched. For the CDR3, the DNA is TGTGCCAGCAGCCAAGTTCTAGCGGGCCTCTCCTACGAGCAGTACTTC. Translation gives CASSQVLAGLSYEQYF.

This clonotype occurred a few times. The gene calls are TRBV27 and TRBJ2-1; 7 nucleotides align to TRBD2. J lost 6 bases, V lost 5 bases, and 7 bases had no gene match. CDR3 size: 14 residues. CDR1 and CDR2 from the germline V gene are MNHEY and SMNVEV (reference sequence). CDR3 amino acids: CASSLGGVVNEQFF. The CDR3 DNA reads TGTGCCAGCAGTCTGGGGGGGGTGGTCAATGAGCAGTTCTTC.

This clonotype was seen many times. V and J are TRBV29-1 and TRBJ2-3; D is unresolved. CDR3 length equals 16 residues. From germline, CDR1 is SQVTM and CDR2 ANQGSEA. Trimming took off 1 base at V and 3 bases at J, with 17 bases between the two ends. Written as DNA, the CDR3 is TGCAGCGTTGAAGCCTTAAGGGAAGTAGGAACAGATACGCAGTATTTT. Protein: CSVEALREVGTDTQYF.

This clonotype was recorded a few times. This CDR3 reads CASSHPTQADYGYTF. The DNA of the CDR3 is TGTGCCAGCAGCCATCCCACACAGGCGGACTATGGCTACACCTTC. The rearrangement links TRBV3-1 to TRBJ1-2; the D gene is possibly TRBD1 (5 bases). V dropped 3 bases and J dropped 3 bases, with 14 bases sitting between them. The CDR3 extends over 15 amino acids. Germline V gene sequence: CDR1 LGHDT, CDR2 YNNKEL (reference sequence).

The rearrangement joins TRBV9 to TRBJ2-3, with TRBD2 matching 7 bases. V shed 0 bases and J 4 bases; nucleotides not matched to a gene: 8. Germline-derived CDR1 and CDR2 are SGDLS and YYNGEE. This CDR3 region has 16 residues. CDR3 nucleotides: TGTGCCAGCAGCGTAGAGGGAGGGCCGGGGCCAGATACGCAGTATTTT. It translates to CASSVEGGPGPDTQYF. Variable domain in full (rest from reference TRBV9 and TRBJ2-3): DSGVTQTPKHLITATGQRVTLRCSPRSGDLSVYWYQQSLDQGLQFLIQYYNGEERAKGNILERFSAQQFPDLHSELNLSSLELGDSALYFCASSVEGGPGPDTQYFGPGTRLTVL.

The chain employs TRBV20-1 and TRBJ2-7; 8 bases are shared with TRBD2. Germline CDR1 and CDR2: DFQATT and SNEGSKA (reference sequence). Trimming removed 7 bases from V and 0 bases from J; junction bases left unmatched: 8. There are 14 residues in the CDR3. CDR3 region: CSVRAREGSYEQYF. The CDR3, as DNA: TGCAGTGTAAGGGCTCGGGAGGGCTCCTACGAGCAGTACTTC.

The J gene is TRBJ2-1, the V gene TRBV9; D is undetermined. The CDR3 sequence is 16 residues long. Germline CDR1 is SGDLS and CDR2 is YYNGEE. Trimming stripped 0 bases from V and 2 bases from J, with 12 bases between. The CDR3: CASSVAGYDTYNEQFF. The CDR3 DNA follows: TGTGCCAGCAGCGTAGCTGGGTACGATACCTACAATGAGCAGTTCTTC.

This chain joins TRBV7-9 and TRBJ2-7, with D perhaps TRBD1 or TRBD2 (5 bases each). This CDR3 is built from 16 residues. CDR1 and CDR2 (germline): SEHNR, FQNEAQ (reference sequence). The V end was cut by 4 bases, the J end by 2 bases, with 18 bases between. The CDR3: CASSSPRGDPAYEQYF. For the CDR3, the DNA is TGTGCCAGCAGCTCTCCCCGGGGCGATCCTGCCTACGAGCAGTACTTC. Using reference TRBV7-9 and TRBJ2-7 for the parts outside the CDR3, the full variable domain is DTGVSQNPRHKITKRGQNVTFRCDPISEHNRLYWYRQTLGQGPEFLTYFQNEAQLEKSRLLSDRFSAERPKGSFSTLEIQRTEQGDSAMYLCASSSPRGDPAYEQYFGPGTRLTVT.

Written as DNA, the CDR3 is TGTGCCAGCAGTCCAACAGCGGCAACCTACGAGCAGTACTTC. Translating gives CASSPTAATYEQYF. This chain links TRBV12-3 or TRBV12-4 with TRBJ2-7; a possible D gene is TRBD2 (5 bases). The V and J ends lost 5 bases and 2 bases respectively, with 13 bases between them. CDR3 length: 14 amino acids.

The J gene is TRBJ2-7, the V gene TRBV6-1, with 8 nucleotides matching TRBD1. Germline CDR1 is MNHNS and CDR2 is SASEGT. The V and J ends lost 2 bases and 7 bases, in that order; junction bases with no gene match: 16. The CDR3 extends over 17 amino acids. CDR3 nucleotide sequence: TGTGCCAGCAGTGAAAAATGGACAGGGATGATTTCGGGGGAGCAGTACTTC. It translates to CASSEKWTGMISGEQYF.

V usage is TRBV12-3 or TRBV12-4 and J usage is TRBJ2-3, with D maybe TRBD2 (6 bases). Trimming removed 8 bases at V and 2 bases at J, with 14 bases between. The CDR3 runs to 14 residues. For the CDR3, the DNA is TGTGCCAGCCGAGCCGGGACTCTCACAGATACGCAGTATTTT. The encoded protein is CASRAGTLTDTQYF.

J is TRBJ2-1 and V is TRBV7-8, with 10 bases aligning to TRBD1. In germline, CDR1 is SGHVS, CDR2 FQNEAQ. The ends lost 5 bases at V and 5 bases at J; junction bases unmatched: 6. The CDR3 length is 15 residues. The CDR3, as DNA: TGTGCCAGCAGCCCGTCCGGACAGGGGGACAATGAGCAGTTCTTC. Its protein product is CASSPSGQGDNEQFF.

This clonotype was detected a few times. The chain carries TRBV7-6 and TRBJ2-2, with TRBD2 matching 7 bases. Germline CDR1 and CDR2: SGHVS and FNYEAQ. The V and J ends lost 4 bases and 7 bases, in that order; junction bases with no gene match: 12. This CDR3 is built from 16 residues. The DNA for the CDR3 is TGTGCCAGCAGCTCATCTAGCGGTCTAGGGATCGGGGAGCTGTTTTTT. It yields the protein CASSSSSGLGIGELFF.

This clonotype appeared a few times. This sequence joins TRBV5-1 and TRBJ2-1; 10 nucleotides agree with TRBD2. Per the germline V gene, CDR1 is SGHRS and CDR2 is YFSETQ. The trim removed 3 bases at V and 7 bases at J, leaving 19 bases unmatched. This CDR3 contains 19 residues. The DNA of the CDR3 is TGCGCCAGCAGCTCTGAAAGCGGGGGGGTTGGATACACTACAAATGAGCAGTTCTTC. This gives the protein CASSSESGGVGYTTNEQFF.